A selection of T cell receptor beta chains follows, all from one sample in a study of identical twins. TCRdb reanalysed the 5' RACE reads using MiXCR and keeps one entry per CDR3 protein. Of 500,000 to 650,000 distinct CDR3 sequences listed, around 20% are singletons. The same data also went into a second study, on yellow fever vaccine responses in identical twins.

Sequencing was carried out using CD4+ T cells sorted from blood. The receptors come from a woman aged 18-29 years in good health. CDR3s include the opening cysteine and the closing phenylalanine or tryptophan. Clone sizes are given selectively: once, few, many, or a class where the clone is expanded.

abundance: few
v_gene: TRBV28
j_gene: TRBJ2-1
CDR3aa: CASLSGGIGEQFF

abundance: few
v_gene: TRBV6-1
j_gene: TRBJ1-5
CDR3aa: CASSQGREQPQHF

abundance: .
v_gene: TRBV11-2
j_gene: TRBJ2-1
CDR3aa: CASSFEGLGQWGSDEQFF

abundance: .
v_gene: TRBV7-9
j_gene: TRBJ2-1
CDR3aa: CASSLPQGISSYNEQFF

abundance: .
v_gene: TRBV28
j_gene: TRBJ2-6
CDR3aa: CASKPGQVSGANVLTF

abundance: few
v_gene: TRBV25-1
j_gene: TRBJ1-2
CDR3aa: CASSEPGAKASYGYTF

abundance: .
v_gene: TRBV5-1
j_gene: TRBJ2-5
CDR3aa: CASSSVRGETQYF

abundance: few
v_gene: TRBV11-2
j_gene: TRBJ2-3
CDR3aa: CASSSLAGGGRTDTQYF

abundance: few
v_gene: TRBV12-3/TRBV12-4
j_gene: TRBJ2-3
CDR3aa: CASSLTNRVEQYF

abundance: few
v_gene: TRBV15
j_gene: TRBJ1-5
CDR3aa: CATSRDQSNQPQHF

abundance: .
v_gene: TRBV3-1
j_gene: TRBJ2-7
CDR3aa: CASSQAPGGNYEQYF

abundance: .
v_gene: TRBV19
j_gene: TRBJ1-2
CDR3aa: CASSMGQGYGYTF

abundance: few
v_gene: TRBV10-3
j_gene: TRBJ2-7
CDR3aa: CAISANYKQYF

abundance: many
v_gene: TRBV7-9
j_gene: TRBJ2-1
CDR3aa: CASSQRTGGSYNEQFF

abundance: .
v_gene: TRBV6-1
j_gene: TRBJ2-3
CDR3aa: CASSDVRAVDTQYF

abundance: few
v_gene: TRBV7-8
j_gene: TRBJ2-7
CDR3aa: CASSLGRTAYEQYF

abundance: .
v_gene: TRBV20-1
j_gene: TRBJ1-3
CDR3aa: CSAIKGAGGNTIYF